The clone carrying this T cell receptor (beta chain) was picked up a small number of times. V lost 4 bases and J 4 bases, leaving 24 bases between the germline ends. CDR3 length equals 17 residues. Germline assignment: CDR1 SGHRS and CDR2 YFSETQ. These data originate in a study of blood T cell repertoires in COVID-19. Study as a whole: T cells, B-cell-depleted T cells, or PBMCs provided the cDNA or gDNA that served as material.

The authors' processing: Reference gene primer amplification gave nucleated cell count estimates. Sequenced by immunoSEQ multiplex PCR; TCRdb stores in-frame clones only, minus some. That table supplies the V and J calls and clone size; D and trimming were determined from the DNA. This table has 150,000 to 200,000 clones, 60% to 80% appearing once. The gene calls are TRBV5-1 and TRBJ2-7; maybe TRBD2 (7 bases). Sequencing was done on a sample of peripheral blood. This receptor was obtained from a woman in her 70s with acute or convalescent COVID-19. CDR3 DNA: TGCGCCAGCAGCCCGGTGGGGGGCGGGAGCCCTTCTTACGAGCAGTACTTC. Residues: CASSPVGGGSPSYEQYF. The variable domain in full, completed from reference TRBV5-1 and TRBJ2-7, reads KAGVTQTPRYLIKTRGQQVTLSCSPISGHRSVSWYQQTPGQGLQFLFEYFSETQRNKGNFPGRFSGRQFSNSRSEMNVSTLELGDSALYLCASSPVGGGSPSYEQYFGPGTRLTVT.